The rows below give T cell receptor beta chains drawn from one sample of a study of CD8+CD57+ T cells in acquired aplastic anemia. TCRdb passed the reads through MiXCR, listing each CDR3 protein once. The profile shows hundreds of thousands of distinct CDR3 sequences, just under 70% of them singletons. The source material was sorted CD4+, CD8+, or CD8+CD57+ T cells (not recorded which) from PBMCs. The receptors stem from a human donor in good health, serving as a control. The CDR3 runs from the conserved cysteine through the conserved F or W. A D gene is named only where the DNA matches it firmly. Only part of the rows carry a size: once, few, many, or a class if the clone is expanded.

>.|TRBJ1-6|.|TRBV7-2
CASSRRVREDTEAF
TGTGCCAGCAGCCGCCGGGTCAGGGAGGACACCGAAGCTTTT
>.|TRBJ1-5|.|TRBV10-1
CASSHKPSEHRDQHQHF
TGCGCCAGCAGTCACAAACCCTCAGAGCACAGAGATCAGCACCAGCATTTT
>many|TRBJ1-1|TRBD1|TRBV30
CAWSTGQGNTEAFF
TGTGCCTGGTCGACAGGGCAGGGGAACACTGAAGCTTTCTTT
>.|TRBJ2-5|TRBD1|TRBV20-1
CSAGQGASNQQRETQYF
TGCAGTGCGGGACAGGGGGCGAGCAATCAGCAGAGAGAGACCCAGTACTTC
>once|TRBJ1-5|.|TRBV5-1
CASSLTGDEQQHF
TGCGCCAGCAGCCTCACAGGAGACGAGCAACAGCATTTT
>few|TRBJ2-7|.|TRBV29-1
CSVGGYSYEQYF
TGCAGCGTTGGTGGCTACTCCTACGAGCAGTACTTC
>.|TRBJ2-5|.|TRBV7-2
CATSLDRGTDYNSYF
TGTGCCACCAGCTTAGATCGAGGAACAGACTATAATTCATACTTC
>.|TRBJ1-6|TRBD1|TRBV7-3
CASSDSGTGLNLLHF
TGTGCCAGCAGCGACTCCGGGACAGGCCTTAATCTCCTCCACTTT
>.|TRBJ1-2|.|TRBV19
CASSTGPCGAPHHF
TGTGCCAGTAGTACAGGTCCATGTGGTGCACCCCACCACTTC
>once|TRBJ1-4|.|TRBV9
CASSVTAANEHLFF
TGTGCCAGCAGCGTAACTGCGGCTAATGAACACCTGTTTTTT
>many|TRBJ1-2|.|TRBV2
CASSALREGYGYTF
TGTGCCAGCAGCGCCTTGCGAGAGGGCTATGGCTACACCTTC
>few|TRBJ2-7|TRBD1|TRBV19
CASSSRDRAAYEQYF
TGTGCCAGTAGTTCTCGGGACAGGGCGGCCTACGAGCAGTACTTC
>.|TRBJ2-5|TRBD2|TRBV29-1
CSVNRGLEGQETQYF
TGCAGCGTTAATCGCGGACTAGAAGGCCAAGAGACCCAGTACTTC
>many|TRBJ2-2|.|TRBV4-3
CASSQDPKVVGELFF
TGCGCCAGCAGCCAAGATCCCAAAGTGGTCGGGGAGCTGTTTTTT